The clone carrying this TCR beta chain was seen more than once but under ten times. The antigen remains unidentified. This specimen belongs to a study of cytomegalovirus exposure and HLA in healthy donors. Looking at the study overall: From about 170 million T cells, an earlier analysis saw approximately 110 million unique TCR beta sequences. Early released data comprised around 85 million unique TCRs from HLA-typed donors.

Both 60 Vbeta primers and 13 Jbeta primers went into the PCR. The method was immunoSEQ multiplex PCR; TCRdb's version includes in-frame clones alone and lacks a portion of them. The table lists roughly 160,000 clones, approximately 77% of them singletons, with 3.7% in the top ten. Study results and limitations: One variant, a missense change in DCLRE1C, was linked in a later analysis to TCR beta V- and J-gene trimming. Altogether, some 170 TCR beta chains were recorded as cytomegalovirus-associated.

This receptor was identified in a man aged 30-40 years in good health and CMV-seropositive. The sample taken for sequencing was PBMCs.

This CDR3 reads CASSQTGAGLYPDTQYF. The CDR3 DNA reads TGCGCCAGCAGCCAGACCGGAGCGGGGCTGTATCCAGATACGCAGTATTTT. The rearrangement links TRBV4-3 to TRBJ2-3; TRBD2 agrees at 7 bases. Germline lookup yields CDR1 LGHNA and CDR2 YSLEER. The CDR3 has 17 amino acids. V lost 3 bases to trimming and J lost 4 bases; unmatched junction nucleotides: 13.